This T cell receptor beta chain was recorded in a study of identical twins. TCRdb reprocessed the 5' RACE reads with MiXCR, giving one entry per CDR3 protein. The data hold 700,000 or so distinct CDR3 sequences, with 8.5% to 9.5% observed a single time. This clonotype was observed many times. Its target is unknown. Whole-study findings and limits: Beta out-of-frame sequences displayed a weaker excess of sharing between twins.

Trimming took off 2 bases at V and 4 bases at J, with 11 bases between the two ends. The length of the CDR3 is 14 residues. The same data also went into a second study, on yellow fever vaccine responses in identical twins.

V and J are TRBV12-3 or TRBV12-4 and TRBJ1-1; tentative D call: TRBD1 (6 bases). The sample taken for sequencing was PBMCs. The sequence was collected from a woman aged 18-35 years in good health. The CDR3 bases are TGTGCCAGCAGTTTATTGCAGGGGAGCACTGAAGCTTTCTTT. Protein: CASSLLQGSTEAFF.